Listed below are T cell receptor beta chains from one sample, sequenced in a study of cytotoxic CD8 clonotypes in ibrutinib-treated CLL. Sequencing used immunoSEQ multiplex PCR; TCRdb keeps in-frame clones, though not all of them. The sample contains approximately 150,000 clones, about 80% of which appear only once. The sample here was PBMCs, taken after 24 months of ibrutinib treatment. These receptors came from a human donor with chronic lymphocytic leukemia. The CDR3 runs from the conserved cysteine through the conserved F or W. The D gene is left open where the match is weak. Some rows mark clone size as missing; the rest say once, few, many or name a class of expanded clone.

d_gene: TRBD2
abundance: -
len: 17
v_gene: TRBV2
j_gene: TRBJ2-5
CDR3nt: TGTGCCAGCAGGGGAACTAGCGGGGGAGCACACCAAGAGACCCAGTACTTC
CDR3aa: CASRGTSGGAHQETQYF

d_gene: TRBD2
abundance: -
len: 16
v_gene: TRBV19
j_gene: TRBJ2-7
CDR3nt: TGTGCCAGTAGTTGGGGACTAGCGGGAGGTACCTACGAGCAGTACTTC
CDR3aa: CASSWGLAGGTYEQYF

d_gene: -
abundance: -
len: 14
v_gene: TRBV30
j_gene: TRBJ1-2
CDR3nt: TGTGCCTGGACGCAGGGCAGGCGTGCAGACGGCTACACCTTC
CDR3aa: CAWTQGRRADGYTF

d_gene: -
abundance: -
len: 15
v_gene: TRBV27
j_gene: TRBJ1-2
CDR3nt: TGTGCCAGCAGCCCTGGGGGGTCCATAGTCAGCGGCTACACCTTC
CDR3aa: CASSPGGSIVSGYTF

d_gene: -
abundance: -
len: 14
v_gene: TRBV4-1
j_gene: TRBJ2-1
CDR3nt: TGCGCCAGCAGCCACCCGACTAACTACAATGAGCAGTTCTTC
CDR3aa: CASSHPTNYNEQFF

d_gene: TRBD1
abundance: few
len: 16
v_gene: TRBV7-3
j_gene: TRBJ1-2
CDR3nt: TGTGCCAGCAGCTTAACCGGACCGGACAGGAACTATGGCTACACCTTC
CDR3aa: CASSLTGPDRNYGYTF

d_gene: -
abundance: -
len: 13
v_gene: TRBV5-6
j_gene: TRBJ1-2
CDR3nt: TGTGCCAGCAGCTTTGCCGGCAGTTATGGCTACACCTTC
CDR3aa: CASSFAGSYGYTF

d_gene: -
abundance: -
len: 17
v_gene: TRBV4-3
j_gene: TRBJ2-5
CDR3nt: TGCGCCAGCAGCCAAGATCTGGGGGGAATGAGGGTAGAGACCCAGTACTTC
CDR3aa: CASSQDLGGMRVETQYF

d_gene: -
abundance: once
len: 17
v_gene: TRBV11-2
j_gene: TRBJ1-2
CDR3nt: TGTGCCAGCAGCCCAAGGGGCAGGGTTGATGCTAACTATGGCTACACCTTC
CDR3aa: CASSPRGRVDANYGYTF

d_gene: TRBD1
abundance: -
len: 13
v_gene: TRBV9
j_gene: TRBJ1-5
CDR3nt: TGTGCCAGCAGCCAGGGGGCTGATCAGCCCCAGCATTTT
CDR3aa: CASSQGADQPQHF

d_gene: -
abundance: -
len: 14
v_gene: TRBV19
j_gene: TRBJ1-1
CDR3nt: TGTGCCAGTAGTAAAAGACAGATGAACACTGAAGCTTTCTTT
CDR3aa: CASSKRQMNTEAFF

d_gene: -
abundance: -
len: 15
v_gene: TRBV4-1
j_gene: TRBJ1-5
CDR3nt: TGCGCCAGCAGCCAAGAAGGGGGACTAAATCAGCCCCAGCATTTT
CDR3aa: CASSQEGGLNQPQHF

d_gene: TRBD2
abundance: -
len: 14
v_gene: TRBV28
j_gene: TRBJ2-7
CDR3nt: TGTGCCAGCCGTCTGGGCGGGAGCTCCTACGAGCAGTACTTC
CDR3aa: CASRLGGSSYEQYF

d_gene: TRBD1
abundance: -
len: 15
v_gene: TRBV9
j_gene: TRBJ1-2
CDR3nt: TGTGCCAGCAGCCCCGGAGGGACAGGGAGGAACGGCTACACCTTC
CDR3aa: CASSPGGTGRNGYTF

d_gene: -
abundance: -
len: 16
v_gene: TRBV29-1
j_gene: TRBJ2-3
CDR3nt: TGCAGCGTTGAAGCCCTACCCCTAGGATCCGCAGATACGCAGTATTTT
CDR3aa: CSVEALPLGSADTQYF

d_gene: -
abundance: -
len: 13
v_gene: TRBV5-1
j_gene: TRBJ1-1
CDR3nt: TGCGCCAGCAGCCGGACGGTAAACGCTGAAGCTTTCTTT
CDR3aa: CASSRTVNAEAFF

d_gene: -
abundance: -
len: 14
v_gene: TRBV7-2
j_gene: TRBJ1-2
CDR3nt: TGTGCCAGCAGCTTAGTTTGGGACAACTATGGCTACACCTTC
CDR3aa: CASSLVWDNYGYTF

d_gene: TRBD1
abundance: -
len: 14
v_gene: TRBV11-2
j_gene: TRBJ2-3
CDR3nt: TGTGCCAGCAGTCCGAGACAGGGGCAAGATACGCAGTATTTT
CDR3aa: CASSPRQGQDTQYF

d_gene: TRBD1
abundance: many
len: 15
v_gene: TRBV7-8
j_gene: TRBJ2-1
CDR3nt: TGTGCCAGCAGCTTAGCGGGGACAGGGATGGATGAGCAGTTCTTC
CDR3aa: CASSLAGTGMDEQFF

d_gene: -
abundance: few
len: 15
v_gene: TRBV5-5
j_gene: TRBJ1-4
CDR3nt: TGTGCCAGCAGCTATAACAGGCAACCTAATGAAAAACTGTTTTTT
CDR3aa: CASSYNRQPNEKLFF

d_gene: -
abundance: -
len: 13
v_gene: TRBV6-1
j_gene: TRBJ2-1
CDR3nt: TGTGCCAGCGACGAAGGCAGCCCCAATGAGCAGTTCTTC
CDR3aa: CASDEGSPNEQFF

d_gene: -
abundance: few
len: 15
v_gene: TRBV18
j_gene: TRBJ1-1
CDR3nt: TGTGCCAGCTCACCCGTTCCAAAAAGGGGTGGTGAAGCTTTCTTT
CDR3aa: CASSPVPKRGGEAFF

d_gene: -
abundance: -
len: 15
v_gene: TRBV11-2
j_gene: TRBJ1-1
CDR3nt: TGTGCCAGCAGCTCAAGGGGGGGAAGGAACACTGAAGCTTTCTTT
CDR3aa: CASSSRGGRNTEAFF

d_gene: -
abundance: -
len: 14
v_gene: TRBV4-3
j_gene: TRBJ1-1
CDR3nt: TGCGCCAGCAGCCAAGTTGGGGGTTTGACTGAAGCTTTCTTT
CDR3aa: CASSQVGGLTEAFF

d_gene: -
abundance: -
len: 15
v_gene: TRBV19
j_gene: TRBJ2-7
CDR3nt: TGTGCCAGTAGTGCCTGGGGCCAACAGTTCCACGAGCAGTACTTC
CDR3aa: CASSAWGQQFHEQYF

d_gene: -
abundance: -
len: 14
v_gene: TRBV11-2
j_gene: TRBJ2-1
CDR3nt: TGTGCCAGCAGCTTCCGGGGTTCGTACAATGAGCAGTTCTTC
CDR3aa: CASSFRGSYNEQFF

d_gene: TRBD1
abundance: -
len: 14
v_gene: TRBV6-1
j_gene: TRBJ2-7
CDR3nt: TGTGCCAGCAGCCTACAGGGGGCCACCTACGAGCAGTACTTC
CDR3aa: CASSLQGATYEQYF

d_gene: -
abundance: -
len: 14
v_gene: TRBV7-2
j_gene: TRBJ2-7
CDR3nt: TGTGCCAGCAGCTTAGGTGGCTTCGGGCTCGAGCAGTACTTC
CDR3aa: CASSLGGFGLEQYF

d_gene: -
abundance: few
len: 19
v_gene: TRBV4-2
j_gene: TRBJ1-1
CDR3nt: TGTGCCAGCAGCCAAGATGCTTCTCGGGCCGCGCTTTGGGGGGCTGAAGCTTTCTTT
CDR3aa: CASSQDASRAALWGAEAFF

d_gene: -
abundance: -
len: 11
v_gene: TRBV25-1
j_gene: TRBJ2-7
CDR3nt: TGTGCCAGCAGTGAATCATTTAAGCAGTACTTC
CDR3aa: CASSESFKQYF

d_gene: -
abundance: -
len: 15
v_gene: TRBV4-3
j_gene: TRBJ1-3
CDR3nt: TGCGCCAGCAGCCAAGGTGATGGACAGCTAAGGACCATATATTTT
CDR3aa: CASSQGDGQLRTIYF

d_gene: -
abundance: -
len: 13
v_gene: TRBV5-1
j_gene: TRBJ2-7
CDR3nt: TGCGCCAGCAGCTTGAACAGGGCCAACGAGCAGTACTTC
CDR3aa: CASSLNRANEQYF

d_gene: TRBD2
abundance: -
len: 20
v_gene: TRBV14
j_gene: TRBJ2-5
CDR3nt: TGTGCCAGCAGCCAAGAGACTGGTGTGGGACTAGCGGGAGTGTTGGAGACCCAGTACTTC
CDR3aa: CASSQETGVGLAGVLETQYF

d_gene: -
abundance: many
len: 14
v_gene: TRBV5-1
j_gene: TRBJ2-7
CDR3nt: TGCGCCAGCAGCTTGAATTCAGGATTTTACGAGCAGTACTTC
CDR3aa: CASSLNSGFYEQYF

d_gene: -
abundance: -
len: 15
v_gene: TRBV11-3
j_gene: TRBJ2-3
CDR3nt: TGTGCCAGCAGCCCTTCCGGGACACCGACAGATACGCAGTATTTT
CDR3aa: CASSPSGTPTDTQYF

d_gene: TRBD1
abundance: -
len: 12
v_gene: TRBV18
j_gene: TRBJ2-1
CDR3nt: TGTGCCAGCTCACCGACAGGGTATGAGCAGTTCTTC
CDR3aa: CASSPTGYEQFF

d_gene: -
abundance: -
len: 15
v_gene: TRBV7-9
j_gene: TRBJ1-2
CDR3nt: TGTGCCAGCAGCGGCCCTACAGGCGGTGTGGATGGCTACACCTTC
CDR3aa: CASSGPTGGVDGYTF

d_gene: -
abundance: few
len: 13
v_gene: TRBV29-1
j_gene: TRBJ1-5
CDR3nt: TGCAGCGTTGAGGTAGGCAGAAATCAGCCCCAGCATTTT
CDR3aa: CSVEVGRNQPQHF

d_gene: -
abundance: -
len: 15
v_gene: TRBV30
j_gene: TRBJ2-2
CDR3nt: TGTGCCTGGAGCTTCAGAACAGGGCGCACCGGGGAGCTGTTTTTT
CDR3aa: CAWSFRTGRTGELFF

d_gene: -
abundance: -
len: 13
v_gene: TRBV6-6
j_gene: TRBJ2-3
CDR3nt: TGTGCCAGCAGTTACATCCTCACAGATACGCAGTATTTT
CDR3aa: CASSYILTDTQYF

d_gene: -
abundance: -
len: 16
v_gene: TRBV6-6
j_gene: TRBJ1-4
CDR3nt: TGTGCCAGCAGTCGTGGGGGGTGGGCCCAGAATGAAAAACTGTTTTTT
CDR3aa: CASSRGGWAQNEKLFF

d_gene: TRBD2
abundance: -
len: 15
v_gene: TRBV11-3
j_gene: TRBJ2-7
CDR3nt: TGTGCCAGCAGGGGGAGGGGCACCCCGGGCCACGAGCAGTACTTC
CDR3aa: CASRGRGTPGHEQYF

d_gene: TRBD2
abundance: -
len: 17
v_gene: TRBV19
j_gene: TRBJ2-2
CDR3nt: TGTGCCAGTAGTATGCTCAGCGGGAGGCTTAACACCGGGGAGCTGTTTTTT
CDR3aa: CASSMLSGRLNTGELFF

d_gene: -
abundance: -
len: 19
v_gene: TRBV7-3
j_gene: TRBJ1-2
CDR3nt: TGTGCCAGCAGCTTACTGCGTCTAGGGCCGGGACACTTGGGCTATGGCTACACCTTC
CDR3aa: CASSLLRLGPGHLGYGYTF

d_gene: -
abundance: -
len: 15
v_gene: TRBV27
j_gene: TRBJ1-2
CDR3nt: TGTGCCAGCAGTCCCCATCGCACAGGGTCGAATGGCTACACCTTC
CDR3aa: CASSPHRTGSNGYTF

d_gene: -
abundance: -
len: 14
v_gene: TRBV7-8
j_gene: TRBJ1-1
CDR3nt: TGTGCCAGCAAACGGGACACCTCGAACACTGAAGCTTTCTTT
CDR3aa: CASKRDTSNTEAFF

d_gene: -
abundance: -
len: 14
v_gene: TRBV4-3
j_gene: TRBJ2-2
CDR3nt: TGCGCCAGCAGCCGGCTAGCGAACACCGGGGAGCTGTTTTTT
CDR3aa: CASSRLANTGELFF

d_gene: -
abundance: -
len: 16
v_gene: TRBV7-8
j_gene: TRBJ2-3
CDR3nt: TGTGCCAGCAGCGTACGCCAGGGTATTGGTACAGATACGCAGTATTTT
CDR3aa: CASSVRQGIGTDTQYF

d_gene: -
abundance: -
len: 14
v_gene: TRBV7-2
j_gene: TRBJ2-7
CDR3nt: TGTGCCAGCAGCTTAGCAGGGCCTGGGTACGAGCAGTACTTC
CDR3aa: CASSLAGPGYEQYF

d_gene: -
abundance: -
len: 12
v_gene: TRBV28
j_gene: TRBJ1-2
CDR3nt: TGTGCCAGCAGTTTAACAGTCTATGGCTACACCTTC
CDR3aa: CASSLTVYGYTF

d_gene: TRBD2
abundance: -
len: 13
v_gene: TRBV10-2
j_gene: TRBJ2-7
CDR3nt: TGCGCCAGCAGTTTGGGACTAGATCTCGAGCAGTACTTC
CDR3aa: CASSLGLDLEQYF

d_gene: -
abundance: -
len: 15
v_gene: TRBV7-9
j_gene: TRBJ2-7
CDR3nt: TGTGCCAGCAGACCACAGGGACCCCCTGGAAACGAGCAGTACTTC
CDR3aa: CASRPQGPPGNEQYF